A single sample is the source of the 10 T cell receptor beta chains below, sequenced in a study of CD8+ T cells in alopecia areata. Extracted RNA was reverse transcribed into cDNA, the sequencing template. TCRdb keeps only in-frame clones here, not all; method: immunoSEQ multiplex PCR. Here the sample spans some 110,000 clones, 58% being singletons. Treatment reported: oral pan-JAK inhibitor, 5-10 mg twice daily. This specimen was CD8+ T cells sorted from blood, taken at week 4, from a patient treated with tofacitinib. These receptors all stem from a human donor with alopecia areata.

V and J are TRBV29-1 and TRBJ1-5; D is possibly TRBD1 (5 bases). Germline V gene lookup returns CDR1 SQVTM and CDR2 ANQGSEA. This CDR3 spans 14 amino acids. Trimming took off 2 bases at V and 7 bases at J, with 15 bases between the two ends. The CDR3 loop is CSVEFGGGSQPQHF. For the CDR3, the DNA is TGCAGCGTTGAATTTGGGGGGGGTTCGCAGCCCCAGCATTTT.

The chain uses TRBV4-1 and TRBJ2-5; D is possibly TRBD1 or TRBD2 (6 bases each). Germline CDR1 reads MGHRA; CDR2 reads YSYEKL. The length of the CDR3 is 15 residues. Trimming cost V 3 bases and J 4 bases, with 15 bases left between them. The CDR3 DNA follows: TGCGCCAGCAGCCACCACTTTTGGGGGGCAGAGACCCAGTACTTC. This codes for CASSHHFWGAETQYF.

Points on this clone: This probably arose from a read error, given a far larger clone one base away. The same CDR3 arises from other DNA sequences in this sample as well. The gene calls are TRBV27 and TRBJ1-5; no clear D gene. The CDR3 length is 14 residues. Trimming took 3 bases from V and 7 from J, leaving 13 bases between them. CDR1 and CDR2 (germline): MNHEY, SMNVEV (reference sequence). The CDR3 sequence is CASSLEVTGQPQHF. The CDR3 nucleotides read TGTGCCAGCAGTTTGGAAGTAACGGGGCAGCCCCAGCATTTT.

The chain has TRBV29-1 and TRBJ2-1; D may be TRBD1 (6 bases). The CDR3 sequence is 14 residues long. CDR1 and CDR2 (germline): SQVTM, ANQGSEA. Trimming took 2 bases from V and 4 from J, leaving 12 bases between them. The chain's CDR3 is CSVEWWDMYNEQFF. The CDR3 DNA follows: TGCAGCGTTGAATGGTGGGACATGTACAATGAGCAGTTCTTC.

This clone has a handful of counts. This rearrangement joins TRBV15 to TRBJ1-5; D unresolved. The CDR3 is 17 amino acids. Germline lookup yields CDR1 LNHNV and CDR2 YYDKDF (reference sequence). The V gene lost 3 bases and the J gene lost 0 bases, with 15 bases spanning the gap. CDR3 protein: CATSSASTSVSNQPQHF. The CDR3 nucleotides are TGTGCCACCAGCAGTGCTTCGACGAGCGTTAGCAATCAGCCCCAGCATTTT.

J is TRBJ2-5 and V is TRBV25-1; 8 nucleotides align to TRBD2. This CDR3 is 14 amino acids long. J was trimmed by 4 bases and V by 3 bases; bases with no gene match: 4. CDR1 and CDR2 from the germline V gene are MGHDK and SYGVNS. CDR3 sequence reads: CASSDIGGAETQYF. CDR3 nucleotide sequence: TGTGCCAGCAGTGATATCGGGGGGGCAGAGACCCAGTACTTC. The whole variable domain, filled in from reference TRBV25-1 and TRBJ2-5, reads EADIYQTPRYLVIGTGKKITLECSQTMGHDKMYWYQQDPGMELHLIHYSYGVNSTEKGDLSSESTVSRIRTEHFPLTLESARPSHTSQYLCASSDIGGAETQYFGPGTRLLVL.

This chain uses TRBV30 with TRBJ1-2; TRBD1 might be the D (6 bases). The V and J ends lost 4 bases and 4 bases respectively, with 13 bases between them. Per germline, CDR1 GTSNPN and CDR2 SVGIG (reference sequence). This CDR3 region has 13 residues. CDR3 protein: CAWMGAPLYGYTF. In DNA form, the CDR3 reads TGTGCCTGGATGGGGGCACCCCTCTATGGCTACACCTTC.

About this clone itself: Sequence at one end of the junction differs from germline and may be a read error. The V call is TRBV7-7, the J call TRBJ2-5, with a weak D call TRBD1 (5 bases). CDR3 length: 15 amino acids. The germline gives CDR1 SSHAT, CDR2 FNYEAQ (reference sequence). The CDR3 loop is CASSSRVDKGETQYF. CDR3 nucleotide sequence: TGTGCTAGCAGTTCCAGGGTGGACAAAGGAGAGACCCAGTACTTC.

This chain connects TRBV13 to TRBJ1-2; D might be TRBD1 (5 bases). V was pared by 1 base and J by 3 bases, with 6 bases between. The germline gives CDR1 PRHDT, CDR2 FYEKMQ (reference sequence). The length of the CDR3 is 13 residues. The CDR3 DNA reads TGTGCCAGCAGCTTAGAAGGGGACTATGGCTACACCTTC. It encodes CASSLEGDYGYTF.

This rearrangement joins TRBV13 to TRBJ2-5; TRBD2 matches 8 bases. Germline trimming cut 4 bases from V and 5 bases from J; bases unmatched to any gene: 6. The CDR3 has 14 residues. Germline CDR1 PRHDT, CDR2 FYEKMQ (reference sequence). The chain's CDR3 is CASSSGLDAETQYF. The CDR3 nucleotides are TGTGCCAGCAGCTCGGGACTAGATGCGGAGACCCAGTACTTC.